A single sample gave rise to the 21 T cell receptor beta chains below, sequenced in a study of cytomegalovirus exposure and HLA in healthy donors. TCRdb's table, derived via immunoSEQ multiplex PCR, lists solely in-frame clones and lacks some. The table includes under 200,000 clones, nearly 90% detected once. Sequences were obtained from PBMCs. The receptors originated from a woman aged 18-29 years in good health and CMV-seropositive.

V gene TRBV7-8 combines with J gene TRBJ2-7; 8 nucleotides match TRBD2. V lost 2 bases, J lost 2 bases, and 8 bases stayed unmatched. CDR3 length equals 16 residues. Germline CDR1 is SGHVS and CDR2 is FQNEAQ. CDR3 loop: CASSLRGAGGPYEQYF. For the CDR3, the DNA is TGTGCCAGCAGCTTACGAGGGGCGGGAGGACCCTACGAGCAGTACTTC.

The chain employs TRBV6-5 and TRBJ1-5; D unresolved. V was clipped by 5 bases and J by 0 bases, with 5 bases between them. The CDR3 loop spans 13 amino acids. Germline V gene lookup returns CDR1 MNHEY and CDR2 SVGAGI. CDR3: CASSRVSNQPQHF. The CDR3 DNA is TGTGCCAGCAGTCGGGTTAGCAATCAGCCCCAGCATTTT.

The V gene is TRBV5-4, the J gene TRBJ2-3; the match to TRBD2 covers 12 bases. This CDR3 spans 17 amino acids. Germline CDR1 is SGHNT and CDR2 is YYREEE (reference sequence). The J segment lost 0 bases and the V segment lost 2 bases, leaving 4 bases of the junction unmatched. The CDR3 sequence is CASSLRTSGISTDTQYF. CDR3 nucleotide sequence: TGTGCCAGCAGCTTACGGACTAGCGGGATTAGCACAGATACGCAGTATTTT. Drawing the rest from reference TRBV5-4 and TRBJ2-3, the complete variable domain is ETGVTQSPTHLIKTRGQQVTLRCSSQSGHNTVSWYQQALGQGPQFIFQYYREEENGRGNFPPRFSGLQFPNYSSELNVNALELDDSALYLCASSLRTSGISTDTQYFGPGTRLTVL.

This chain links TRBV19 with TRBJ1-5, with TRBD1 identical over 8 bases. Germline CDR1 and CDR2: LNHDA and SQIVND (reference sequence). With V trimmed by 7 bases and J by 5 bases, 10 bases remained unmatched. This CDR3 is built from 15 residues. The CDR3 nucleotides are TGTGCCAGTACCCAATGGGGACAGGCCCATCAGCCCCAGCATTTT. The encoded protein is CASTQWGQAHQPQHF.

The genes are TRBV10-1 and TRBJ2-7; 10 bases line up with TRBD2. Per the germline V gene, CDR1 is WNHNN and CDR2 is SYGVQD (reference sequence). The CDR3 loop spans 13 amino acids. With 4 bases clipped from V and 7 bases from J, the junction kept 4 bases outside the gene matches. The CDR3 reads CASSASGRDEQYF. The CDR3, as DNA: TGCGCCAGCAGTGCGAGCGGGAGGGATGAGCAGTACTTC.

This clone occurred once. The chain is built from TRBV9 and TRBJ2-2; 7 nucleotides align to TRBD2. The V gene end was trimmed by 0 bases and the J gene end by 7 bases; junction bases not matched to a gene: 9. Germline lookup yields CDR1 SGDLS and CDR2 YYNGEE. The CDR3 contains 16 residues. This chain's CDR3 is CASSVEAGVIVGELFF. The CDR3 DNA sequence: TGTGCCAGCAGCGTAGAGGCGGGAGTAATTGTCGGGGAGCTGTTTTTT.

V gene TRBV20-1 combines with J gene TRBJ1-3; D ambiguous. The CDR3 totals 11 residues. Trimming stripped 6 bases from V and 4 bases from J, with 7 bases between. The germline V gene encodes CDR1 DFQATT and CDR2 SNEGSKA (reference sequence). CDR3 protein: CSARTGNTIYF. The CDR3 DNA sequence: TGCAGTGCAAGAACAGGAAACACCATATATTTT.

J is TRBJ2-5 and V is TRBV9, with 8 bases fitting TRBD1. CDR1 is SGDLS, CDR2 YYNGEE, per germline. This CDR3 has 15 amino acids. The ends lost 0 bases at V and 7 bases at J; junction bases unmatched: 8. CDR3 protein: CASSVVPTGDGTQYF. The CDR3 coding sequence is TGTGCCAGCAGCGTAGTTCCGACAGGGGACGGGACCCAGTACTTC.

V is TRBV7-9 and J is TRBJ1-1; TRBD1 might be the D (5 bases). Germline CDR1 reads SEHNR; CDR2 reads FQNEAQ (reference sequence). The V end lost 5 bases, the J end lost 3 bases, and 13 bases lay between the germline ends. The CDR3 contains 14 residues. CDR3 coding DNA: TGTGCCAGCAGCCCGCGACAGCAATACACTGAAGCTTTCTTT. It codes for CASSPRQQYTEAFF.

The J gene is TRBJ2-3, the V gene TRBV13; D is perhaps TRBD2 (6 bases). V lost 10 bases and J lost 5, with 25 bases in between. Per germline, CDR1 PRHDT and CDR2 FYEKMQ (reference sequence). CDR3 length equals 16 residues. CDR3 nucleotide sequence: TGTGCCACCGCCCGAGCGGGCCCCTCGGTTGAAGATACGCAGTATTTT. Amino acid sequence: CATARAGPSVEDTQYF. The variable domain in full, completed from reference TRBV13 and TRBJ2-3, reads AAGVIQSPRHLIKEKRETATLKCYPIPRHDTVYWYQQGPGQDPQFLISFYEKMQSDKGSIPDRFSAQQFSDYHSELNMSSLELGDSALYFCATARAGPSVEDTQYFGPGTRLTVL.

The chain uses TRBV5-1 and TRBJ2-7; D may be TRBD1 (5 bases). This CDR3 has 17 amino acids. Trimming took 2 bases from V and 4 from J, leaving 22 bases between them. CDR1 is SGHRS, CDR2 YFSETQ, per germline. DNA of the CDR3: TGCGCCAGCAGCTTTGGACCCGACAGCCAAGATTTGTACGAGCAGTACTTC. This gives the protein CASSFGPDSQDLYEQYF.

The CDR3 sequence: CASRPSGSYNEQFF. The CDR3 DNA follows: TGTGCCAGCAGACCTAGCGGGAGTTACAATGAGCAGTTCTTC. This sequence joins TRBV11-3 and TRBJ2-1, with 10 bases that match TRBD2. CDR3 length: 14 residues. The germline CDR1 and CDR2 sequences are SGHNT and YENEEA. V was clipped by 6 bases and J by 4 bases; unmatched bases: 3.

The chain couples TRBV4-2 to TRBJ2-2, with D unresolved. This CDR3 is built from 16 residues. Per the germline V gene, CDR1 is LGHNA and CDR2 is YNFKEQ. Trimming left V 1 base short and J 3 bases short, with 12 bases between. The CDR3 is CASSQGNSRYTGELFF. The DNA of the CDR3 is TGTGCCAGCAGCCAAGGCAACTCCCGTTACACCGGGGAGCTGTTTTTT.

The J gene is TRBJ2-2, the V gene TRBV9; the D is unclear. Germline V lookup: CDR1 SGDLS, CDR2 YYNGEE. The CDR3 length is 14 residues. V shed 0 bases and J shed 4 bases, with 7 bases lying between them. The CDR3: CASSVVSGTGELFF. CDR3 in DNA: TGTGCCAGCAGCGTAGTCTCGGGCACCGGGGAGCTGTTTTTT. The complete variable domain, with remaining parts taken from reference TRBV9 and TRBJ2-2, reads DSGVTQTPKHLITATGQRVTLRCSPRSGDLSVYWYQQSLDQGLQFLIQYYNGEERAKGNILERFSAQQFPDLHSELNLSSLELGDSALYFCASSVVSGTGELFFGEGSRLTVL.

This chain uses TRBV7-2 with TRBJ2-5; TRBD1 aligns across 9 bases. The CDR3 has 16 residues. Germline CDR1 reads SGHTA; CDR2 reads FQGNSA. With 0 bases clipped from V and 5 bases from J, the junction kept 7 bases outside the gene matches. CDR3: CASSLAADRGWETQYF. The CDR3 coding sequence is TGTGCCAGCAGCTTAGCCGCGGACAGGGGCTGGGAGACCCAGTACTTC.

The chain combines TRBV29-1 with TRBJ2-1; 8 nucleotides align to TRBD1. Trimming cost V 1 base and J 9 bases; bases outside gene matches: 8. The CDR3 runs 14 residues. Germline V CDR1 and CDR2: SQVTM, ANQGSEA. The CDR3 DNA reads TGCAGCGTTGAAGGGACCGACAGGGGAGGTGAGCAGTTCTTC. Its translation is CSVEGTDRGGEQFF.

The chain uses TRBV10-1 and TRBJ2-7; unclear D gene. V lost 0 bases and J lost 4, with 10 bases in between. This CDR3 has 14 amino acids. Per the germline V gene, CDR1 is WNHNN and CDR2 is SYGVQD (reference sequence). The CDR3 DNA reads TGCGCCAGCAGTGAGTCGAGTCTCGGTTACGAGCAGTACTTC. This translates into CASSESSLGYEQYF.

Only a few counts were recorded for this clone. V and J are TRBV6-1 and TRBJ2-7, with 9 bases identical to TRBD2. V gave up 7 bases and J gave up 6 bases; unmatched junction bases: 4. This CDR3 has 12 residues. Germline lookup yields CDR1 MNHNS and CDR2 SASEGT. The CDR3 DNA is TGTGCCAGCAATAGCGGGAGTGTCGAGCAGTACTTC. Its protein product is CASNSGSVEQYF.

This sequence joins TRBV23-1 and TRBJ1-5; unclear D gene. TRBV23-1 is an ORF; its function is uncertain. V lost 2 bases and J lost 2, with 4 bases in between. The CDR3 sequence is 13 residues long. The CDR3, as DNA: TGCGCCAGCAGTCAACTACGCAATCAGCCCCAGCATTTT. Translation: CASSQLRNQPQHF.

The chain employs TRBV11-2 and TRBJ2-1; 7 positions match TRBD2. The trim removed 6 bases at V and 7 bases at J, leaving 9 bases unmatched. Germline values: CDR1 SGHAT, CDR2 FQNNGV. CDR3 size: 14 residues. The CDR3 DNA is TGTGCCAGCAGGAAAGCGGGATGGGTGAATGAGCAGTTCTTC. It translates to CASRKAGWVNEQFF.

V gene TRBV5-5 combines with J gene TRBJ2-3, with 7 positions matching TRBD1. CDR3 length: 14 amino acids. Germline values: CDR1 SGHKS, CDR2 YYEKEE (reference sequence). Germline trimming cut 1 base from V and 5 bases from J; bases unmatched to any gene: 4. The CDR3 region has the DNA TGTGCCAGCAGCTTGCTACAGGGGCGAGATACGCAGTATTTT. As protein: CASSLLQGRDTQYF.